One sample yielded the 26 T cell receptor beta chains listed below, sequenced in a study of vaccination and CD4 T cells after COVID-19 (dated by TCRdb to about 2022). The library was built by means of PCR. These reads were obtained on an Illumina iSeq 100. DNA from cultured CD4+ T cells was subjected to TCR sequencing with the Oncomine TCR Beta short-read assay at the Johns Hopkins FTIC core. The public reads were run again by TCRdb, first through fastp at Q25 and then through MiXCR, and only productive beta chains were kept. Identical CDR3 proteins give one entry, which carries the most common genes and DNA. This sample holds more than 12,000 distinct CDR3 sequences; around 48% were observed only once. 9% to 15% of the sample is taken by the ten largest. No antigen has been assigned to these receptors. The treatment or condition tag for this specimen amounts to: approximately 10-day PBMC culture with coronavirus spike peptide pools or control peptides (ViraFEST assay).

The sequenced sample was CD4+ T cells from blood, cultured in vitro. The receptors come from a human donor who had recovered from COVID-19.

This clonotype was seen only a few times. The chain recombines TRBV27 with TRBJ1-5; a possible D gene is TRBD1 (5 bases). The germline V and J ends were trimmed by 2 bases and 2 bases, with 13 bases remaining between them. Germline-derived CDR1 and CDR2 are MNHEY and SMNVEV (reference sequence). The CDR3 runs to 16 residues. The CDR3 nucleotides read TGTGCCAGCAGTTTAATTGGGACCACTCGCAATCAGCCCCAGCATTTT. It specifies CASSLIGTTRNQPQHF.

This chain joins TRBV7-2 and TRBJ1-5; 7 bases fit TRBD1. Trimming cost V 1 base and J 6 bases; bases outside gene matches: 9. The CDR3 extends over 16 amino acids. Looked up from germline, CDR1 is SGHTA and CDR2 is FQGNSA. The CDR3 is CASSLVGGGSSQPQHF. The CDR3 DNA reads TGTGCCAGCAGCTTAGTAGGAGGGGGCTCTAGTCAGCCCCAGCATTTT.

This clonotype has only a few counts. This chain joins TRBV6-5 and TRBJ2-7, with D perhaps TRBD1 or TRBD2 (6 bases each). Germline lookup yields CDR1 MNHEY and CDR2 SVGAGI. V was shortened by 0 bases and J by 0 bases, with 12 bases between the two germline ends. The CDR3 has 16 residues. CDR3 residues: CASSYSGGRSSYEQYF. The CDR3 nucleotides are TGTGCCAGCAGTTACTCGGGGGGCCGAAGCTCCTACGAGCAGTACTTC.

The CDR3 coding sequence is TGTGCCACCAGTGGTACCCAGCCGGGGGCGGCTAACTATGGCTACACCTTC. This sequence encodes CATSGTQPGAANYGYTF. This rearrangement joins TRBV24-1 to TRBJ1-2, with TRBD1 as a possible D gene (6 bases). The germline V and J ends were trimmed by 5 bases and 0 bases, with 18 bases remaining between them. The CDR3 runs 17 residues. Germline V CDR1 and CDR2: KGHDR, SFDVKD.

The chain employs TRBV6-4 and TRBJ2-5; TRBD2 matches 7 bases. Germline values: CDR1 MRHNA, CDR2 SNTAGT. Trimming removed 5 bases from V and 2 bases from J; junction bases left unmatched: 8. The CDR3 length is 15 residues. In DNA form, the CDR3 reads TGTGCCAGCAGTCCAACCCTGGGAGGGCAAGAGACCCAGTACTTC. Translation gives CASSPTLGGQETQYF.

The sample holds a few counts of this clonotype. The genes are TRBV2 and TRBJ2-7; D is ambiguous. V dropped 5 bases and J dropped 3 bases, with 5 bases sitting between them. This CDR3 has 11 residues. The germline CDR1 and CDR2 sequences are SNHLY and FYNNEI. The CDR3 nucleotides read TGTGCCAGCAGTTCCTACTACGAGCAGTACTTC. Translation: CASSSYYEQYF.

Only a few counts were recorded for this clonotype. The chain combines TRBV7-2 with TRBJ1-2, with TRBD1 as a possible D gene (6 bases). Germline CDR1 is SGHTA and CDR2 is FQGNSA. The CDR3 spans 16 residues. V was trimmed by 1 base and J by 6 bases, leaving 18 bases between them. CDR3: CASSLVTGGAMHGYTF. In nucleotides, the CDR3 is TGTGCCAGCAGCTTAGTTACGGGGGGCGCGATGCATGGCTACACCTTC.

This clonotype was observed a handful of times. V gene TRBV19 combines with J gene TRBJ1-4, with a possible D match to TRBD1 (6 bases). CDR1 is LNHDA, CDR2 SQIVND, per germline (reference sequence). The V end was cut by 6 bases, the J end by 4 bases, with 15 bases between. There are 15 residues in the CDR3. CDR3 amino acids: CASRTIRTDNEKLFF. The CDR3 DNA follows: TGTGCCAGTAGAACCATCCGGACAGATAATGAAAAACTGTTTTTT.

V is TRBV5-1 and J is TRBJ1-2; D ambiguous. The germline V gene encodes CDR1 SGHRS and CDR2 YFSETQ. Trimming left V 0 bases short and J 4 bases short, with 4 bases between. This CDR3 comprises 12 residues. CDR3 sequence: CASSLDRYGYTF. CDR3 nucleotide sequence: TGCGCCAGCAGCTTGGACCGCTATGGCTACACCTTC.

A few counts support this clonotype. The V and J genes are TRBV6-1 and TRBJ1-6; 10 bases are shared with TRBD1. The germline V gene encodes CDR1 MNHNS and CDR2 SASEGT. The CDR3 contains 16 residues. With 5 bases clipped from V and 11 bases from J, the junction kept 12 bases outside the gene matches. The CDR3 nucleotides are TGTGCCAGCAGTAGACGACAGGGGGCCCGATCACCACCCCTCCACTTT. The encoded protein is CASSRRQGARSPPLHF.

This chain joins TRBV10-1 and TRBJ2-1; 9 bases match TRBD2. Trimming took 4 bases from V and 4 from J; bases not matched to a gene: 5. The germline V gene encodes CDR1 WNHNN and CDR2 SYGVQD (reference sequence). The CDR3 has 15 residues. This chain's CDR3 is CASSVAGGGYNEQFF. For the CDR3, the DNA is TGCGCCAGCAGTGTGGCGGGAGGGGGTTACAATGAGCAGTTCTTC.

In this sample, this clonotype turned up a few times. This chain connects TRBV7-2 to TRBJ2-3, with D perhaps TRBD2 (5 bases). Germline loops: CDR1 SGHTA, CDR2 FQGNSA. The CDR3 loop spans 15 amino acids. The V end lost 3 bases, the J end lost 3 bases, and 13 bases lay between the germline ends. As DNA, the CDR3 is TGTGCCAGCAGCTTCGGACTGTCCTTGACAGATACGCAGTATTTT. Translated: CASSFGLSLTDTQYF.

This clonotype was seen only once. The CDR3 region has the DNA TGTGCCAGCAGTTTAAATCCGGGACAGGGGGCGGGCTACACCTTC. Protein: CASSLNPGQGAGYTF. V gene TRBV12-3 or TRBV12-4 combines with J gene TRBJ1-2, with 12 bases fitting TRBD1. Unmatched junction bases numbered 6, after V lost 2 bases and J lost 8 bases. The CDR3 extends over 15 amino acids.

This chain links TRBV5-4 with TRBJ2-3; TRBD1 is a possible D gene (6 bases). From germline, CDR1 is SGHNT and CDR2 YYREEE (reference sequence). The CDR3 sequence is 14 residues long. Trimming took 3 bases from V and 2 from J, leaving 10 bases between them. CDR3: CASSSGQFTDTQYF. The CDR3 DNA reads as TGTGCCAGCAGCTCCGGACAGTTCACAGATACGCAGTATTTT.

A few counts support this clonotype. CDR3 in amino acids: CATSRDQADTQYF. The CDR3 DNA reads as TGTGCCACCAGCAGAGATCAAGCAGATACGCAGTATTTT. The chain has TRBV15 and TRBJ2-3, with unresolved D. The CDR3 totals 13 residues. Trimming cost V 0 bases and J 4 bases, with 5 bases left between them. The germline CDR1 and CDR2 sequences are LNHNV and YYDKDF (reference sequence).

The chain uses TRBV6-1 and TRBJ1-6; the match to TRBD1 covers 8 bases. CDR3 length equals 15 residues. Losses at the gene ends were 2 bases for V and 6 bases for J; bases not matched to a gene: 3. Germline lookup yields CDR1 MNHNS and CDR2 SASEGT. The DNA of the CDR3 is TGTGCCAGCAGTGAACAGGGGGCGATTAATTCACCCCTCCACTTT. This encodes CASSEQGAINSPLHF.

This clonotype was detected only a few times. The chain uses TRBV27 and TRBJ1-2; perhaps TRBD1 as D (6 bases). V lost 6 bases to trimming and J lost 6 bases, with 17 bases between them. The CDR3 is made up of 14 amino acids. Germline V gene sequence: CDR1 MNHEY, CDR2 SMNVEV (reference sequence). The CDR3 coding sequence is TGTGCCAGCAGACCTCAGGGGAAAGGGAATGGCTACACCTTC. Translation: CASRPQGKGNGYTF.

This clonotype was detected only once. The V call is TRBV29-1, the J call TRBJ2-7; perhaps TRBD1 as D (6 bases). Germline V CDR1 and CDR2: SQVTM, ANQGSEA. This CDR3 is 12 amino acids long. V was shortened by 6 bases and J by 2 bases, with 11 bases between the two germline ends. The CDR3, as DNA: TGCAGCGTCACCGACAGGACCTACGAGCAGTACTTC. Residues: CSVTDRTYEQYF.

By share, this clonotype counts as medium-sized. Sequence at one end of the junction differs from germline and may be a read error. This chain connects TRBV7-2 to TRBJ1-2; TRBD1 matches at 7 bases. The CDR3 loop spans 13 amino acids. From germline, CDR1 is SGHTA and CDR2 FQGNSA. The CDR3 protein is CASSLRGQHVSFF. As DNA, the CDR3 is TGTGCCAGCAGCTTACGGGGACAGCACGTCAGCTTCTTC.

This clonotype was seen a handful of times. The J gene is TRBJ2-5, the V gene TRBV20-1; 8 nucleotides agree with TRBD1. V lost 5 bases and J lost 5; bases outside the gene matches: 7. CDR1 DFQATT and CDR2 SNEGSKA come from the germline V gene (reference sequence). The CDR3 contains 13 residues. The CDR3 here is CSAHPTGVETQYF. DNA of the CDR3: TGCAGTGCTCACCCGACAGGGGTGGAGACCCAGTACTTC.

CDR3 residues: CALHDNTLTEAFF. In DNA, the CDR3 is TGTGCCCTGCACGACAACACCCTCACTGAAGCTTTCTTT. The chain couples TRBV6-1 to TRBJ1-1; D is ambiguous. This CDR3 contains 13 residues. The V gene lost 11 bases and the J gene lost 4 bases, with 17 bases spanning the gap. Germline V gene sequence: CDR1 MNHNS, CDR2 SASEGT.

The CDR3 bases are TGTGCCAGCAGCACAGGGGGCAGTGACACTGAAGCTTTCTTT. It codes for CASSTGGSDTEAFF. The chain links TRBV6-1 to TRBJ1-1, with 9 bases aligning to TRBD1. The germline V gene has CDR1 MNHNS and CDR2 SASEGT. V gave up 6 bases and J gave up 3 bases; unmatched junction bases: 5. The CDR3 runs to 14 residues.

This chain links TRBV6-2 or TRBV6-3 with TRBJ1-5; D remains ambiguous. The CDR3 has 14 residues. CDR1 MNHEY and CDR2 SVGEGT come from the germline V gene. Trimming left V 6 bases short and J 9 bases short, with 18 bases between. The CDR3 protein is CASRQTGGRTPQHF. The CDR3 region has the DNA TGTGCCAGCAGGCAAACGGGCGGGAGAACGCCCCAGCATTTT.

This clonotype has more than one count but fewer than ten. This sequence joins TRBV27 and TRBJ1-5; D possibly corresponds to TRBD1 (5 bases). The V gene lost 6 bases and the J gene lost 2 bases, with 17 bases spanning the gap. CDR1 is MNHEY and CDR2 is SMNVEV in the germline V gene (reference sequence). The CDR3 has 16 residues. CDR3 in amino acids: CASRAPTGGGNQPQHF. As DNA, the CDR3 is TGTGCCAGCAGGGCCCCGACGGGGGGAGGCAATCAGCCCCAGCATTTT.

The chain uses TRBV7-2 and TRBJ2-5; D is unresolved. The length of the CDR3 is 13 residues. Germline CDR1 reads SGHTA; CDR2 reads FQGNSA. Trimming cost V 5 bases and J 4 bases, with 11 bases left between them. CDR3 sequence: CASSRSEAETQYF. The CDR3 DNA sequence: TGTGCCAGCAGCCGGAGTGAAGCAGAGACCCAGTACTTC.

V usage is TRBV2 and J usage is TRBJ1-5; the D gene is possibly TRBD1 (5 bases). This CDR3 spans 16 amino acids. CDR1 SNHLY and CDR2 FYNNEI come from the germline V gene. V was clipped by 6 bases and J by 5 bases, with 20 bases between them. CDR3 DNA: TGTGCCAGCAGGAGGGGCGGGGGAAGGGCCGATCAGCCCCAGCATTTT. This translates into CASRRGGGRADQPQHF.